This entry lists 8 T cell receptor beta chains sequenced from one sample in a study of blood T cell repertoires in COVID-19. Sequencing was performed with immunoSEQ multiplex PCR; in TCRdb, only in-frame clones are kept and a portion is missing. The sample records about 69,000 clones, 85% being singletons. The sample comprised peripheral blood. All receptors derive from a man older than 75 with acute or convalescent COVID-19.

The table lists this clone with a few counts. The chain carries TRBV1 and TRBJ1-5. TRBV1 is classified as a pseudogene. The CDR3 has 15 residues. In DNA form, the CDR3 reads TGCACCAGCAGCCAAGAGGTTGAGGGCAATCAGCCCCAGCATTTT. Its protein is CTSSQEVEGNQPQHF.

The chain couples TRBV5-1 to TRBJ2-1, with 11 bases that match TRBD2. Germline V gene lookup returns CDR1 SGHRS and CDR2 YFSETQ. This CDR3 contains 16 residues. The ends lost 2 bases at V and 0 bases at J; junction bases unmatched: 1. The CDR3: CASSFSGRASYNEQFF. CDR3 coding DNA: TGCGCCAGCAGCTTTAGCGGGAGGGCCTCCTACAATGAGCAGTTCTTC.

The chain joins TRBV9 to TRBJ1-2; D is perhaps TRBD1 (6 bases). The germline V and J ends were trimmed by 3 bases and 0 bases, with 18 bases remaining between them. In germline, CDR1 is SGDLS, CDR2 YYNGEE. This CDR3 is built from 17 residues. The CDR3 is CASSGYPRQVANYGYTF. CDR3 sequence (DNA): TGTGCCAGCAGCGGCTACCCCCGACAGGTAGCTAACTATGGCTACACCTTC. The variable domain in full, with the rest retrieved from reference TRBV9 and TRBJ1-2, is DSGVTQTPKHLITATGQRVTLRCSPRSGDLSVYWYQQSLDQGLQFLIQYYNGEERAKGNILERFSAQQFPDLHSELNLSSLELGDSALYFCASSGYPRQVANYGYTFGSGTRLTVV.

The V call is TRBV5-1, the J call TRBJ2-5, with 9 bases identical to TRBD2. Trimming at V came to 0 bases and at J to 5 bases, leaving 5 bases not matched to a gene. CDR1 and CDR2 (germline): SGHRS, YFSETQ. The CDR3 spans 15 residues. Here the CDR3 DNA reads TGCGCCAGCAGCTTGGGAGCGGGAGGAGGGGAGACCCAGTACTTC. Residues: CASSLGAGGGETQYF.

CDR3 coding DNA: TGTGCCAGCAGCCTCTGGGGACAGGCCACCTCTGGAAACACCATATATTTT. Its protein product is CASSLWGQATSGNTIYF. This chain uses TRBV3-1 (or the pseudogene TRBV3-2) with TRBJ1-3, with 8 nucleotides matching TRBD1. The CDR3 spans 17 residues. V shed 4 bases, J shed 0 bases, and the junction held 8 bases outside the gene matches. CDR1 LGHDT and CDR2 YNNKEL come from the germline V gene (reference sequence).

The gene calls are TRBV29-1 and TRBJ1-1; 7 bases line up with TRBD1. Germline-derived CDR1 and CDR2 are SQVTM and ANQGSEA. After removal of 0 bases from V and 2 bases from J, the junction contained 9 bases not matched to a gene. The CDR3 is 16 residues long. The CDR3 DNA sequence: TGCAGCGTTGAAGATTTCAGGCCAGGGGGTAACACTGAAGCTTTCTTT. The encoded protein is CSVEDFRPGGNTEAFF.

This clone was found a few times. The gene calls are TRBV2 and TRBJ1-1; 7 bases are a match to TRBD1. Germline lookup yields CDR1 SNHLY and CDR2 FYNNEI. The CDR3 totals 14 residues. J was trimmed by 8 bases and V by 0 bases; bases with no gene match: 6. The CDR3 loop reads CASSEALRTGEAFF. CDR3 nucleotides: TGTGCCAGCAGTGAAGCGCTTCGGACAGGCGAAGCTTTCTTT.

The chain recombines TRBV4-1 with TRBJ1-1; 8 bases map to TRBD1. The V and J ends lost 5 bases and 0 bases, in that order; junction bases with no gene match: 8. This CDR3 region has 16 residues. Germline V CDR1 and CDR2: MGHRA, YSYEKL. CDR3 DNA sequence: TGCGCCAGCAGCGAAGCAGACAGGGGCCTGAACACTGAAGCTTTCTTT. Translating gives CASSEADRGLNTEAFF.